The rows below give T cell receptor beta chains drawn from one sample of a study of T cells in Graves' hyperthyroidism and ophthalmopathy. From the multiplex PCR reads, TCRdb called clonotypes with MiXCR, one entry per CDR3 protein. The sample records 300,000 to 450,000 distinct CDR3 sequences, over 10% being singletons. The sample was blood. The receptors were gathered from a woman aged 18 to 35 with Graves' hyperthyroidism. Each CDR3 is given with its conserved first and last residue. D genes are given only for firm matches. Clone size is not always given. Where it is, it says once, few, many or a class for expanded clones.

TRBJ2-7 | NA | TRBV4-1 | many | CASSHGTEVFDEQYF | TGCGCCAGCAGCCACGGGACGGAGGTTTTCGACGAGCAGTACTTC
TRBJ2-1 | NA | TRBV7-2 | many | CASSLQGLEQFF | TGTGCCAGCAGCCTCCAGGGACTTGAGCAGTTCTTC
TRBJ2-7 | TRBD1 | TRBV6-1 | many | CASSIRQGLNEQYF | TGTGCCAGCAGTATCCGACAGGGCCTGAATGAGCAGTACTTC
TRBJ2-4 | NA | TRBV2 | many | CASRPNTGGFAYF | TGTGCCAGCAGGCCCAATACTGGCGGGTTCGCGTACTTC
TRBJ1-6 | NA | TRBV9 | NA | CASSADNSPLHF | TGTGCCAGCAGCGCCGATAATTCACCCCTCCACTTT
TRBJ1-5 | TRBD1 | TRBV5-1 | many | CASTPTGAHNQPQHF | TGCGCCAGCACCCCGACAGGGGCACACAATCAGCCCCAGCATTTT
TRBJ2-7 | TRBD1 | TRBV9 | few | CASSPWDRGYEQYF | TGTGCCAGCAGCCCTTGGGACAGGGGCTACGAGCAGTACTTC
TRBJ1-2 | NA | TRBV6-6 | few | CASSYSARSLYGYTF | TGTGCCAGCAGTTACTCTGCTCGATCCCTCTATGGCTACACCTTC
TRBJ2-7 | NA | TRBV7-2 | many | CASSPGEDGEQYF | TGTGCCAGCAGCCCAGGTGAGGATGGCGAGCAGTACTTC
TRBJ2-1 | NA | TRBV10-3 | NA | CATEAGRDNEQFF | TGTGCCACCGAGGCCGGCAGGGACAATGAGCAGTTCTTC
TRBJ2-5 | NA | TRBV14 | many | CASSQVKATRQETQYF | TGTGCCAGCAGCCAAGTAAAGGCGACCAGGCAAGAGACCCAGTACTTC
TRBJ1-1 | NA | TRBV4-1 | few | CASSQEKLQGNTEAFF | TGCGCCAGCAGCCAAGAGAAGTTACAGGGGAACACTGAAGCTTTCTTT
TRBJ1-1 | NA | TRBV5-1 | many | CASSSDAYTEAFF | TGCGCCAGCAGCTCGGATGCGTACACTGAAGCTTTCTTT
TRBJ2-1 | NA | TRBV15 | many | CATSRDERNEQFF | TGTGCCACCAGCAGAGATGAGCGCAATGAGCAGTTCTTC
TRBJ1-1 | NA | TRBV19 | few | CASSIPGSRTEAFF | TGTGCCAGTAGTATTCCGGGGAGTCGGACTGAAGCTTTCTTT
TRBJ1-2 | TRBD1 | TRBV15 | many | CATSSGTDYYGYTF | TGTGCCACCAGCAGCGGGACAGACTACTATGGCTACACCTTC
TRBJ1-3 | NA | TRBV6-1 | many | CASISGATGKNTIYF | TGTGCCAGCATTTCGGGGGCAACAGGGAAAAACACCATATATTTT
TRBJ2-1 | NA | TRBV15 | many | CATSTHDRVNEQFF | TGTGCCACCAGCACGCATGATAGGGTCAATGAGCAGTTCTTC
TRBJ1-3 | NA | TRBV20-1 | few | CSASYRDTIYF | TGCAGTGCTAGTTACCGTGACACCATATATTTT
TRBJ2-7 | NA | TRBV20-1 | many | CSARVRDFGYEQYF | TGCAGTGCTAGAGTCCGGGACTTCGGTTACGAGCAGTACTTC
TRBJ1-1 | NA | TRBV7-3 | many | CASSLTSGGGTEAFF | TGTGCCAGCAGCTTAACTTCGGGGGGCGGCACTGAAGCTTTCTTT
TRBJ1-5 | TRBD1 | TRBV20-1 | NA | CSASGTGGSNQPQHF | TGCAGTGCTAGCGGGACAGGGGGCAGCAATCAGCCCCAGCATTTT
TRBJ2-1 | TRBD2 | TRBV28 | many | CASGPMAGGPSNEQFF | TGTGCCAGCGGACCCATGGCGGGAGGCCCCTCCAATGAGCAGTTCTTC
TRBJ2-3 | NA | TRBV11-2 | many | CASSPDTDTQYF | TGTGCCAGCAGCCCCGATACAGATACGCAGTATTTT
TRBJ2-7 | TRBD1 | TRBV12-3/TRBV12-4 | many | CASSSLSGQGRSYEQYF | TGTGCCAGCAGCTCACTTTCAGGACAGGGGCGCTCCTACGAGCAGTACTTC
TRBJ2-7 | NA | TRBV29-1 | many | CSVLTRGAEQYF | TGCAGCGTTCTCACCCGGGGGGCAGAGCAGTACTTC
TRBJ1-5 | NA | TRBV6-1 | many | CASSEDRGYNQPQHF | TGTGCCAGCAGTGAAGATAGGGGGTACAATCAGCCCCAGCATTTT
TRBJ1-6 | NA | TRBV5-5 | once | CASSLRTVKGALHF | TGTGCCAGCAGCTTAAGGACGGTGAAGGGAGCCCTCCACTTT
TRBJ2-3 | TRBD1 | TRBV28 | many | CASSGPGTAVADTQYF | TGTGCCAGCAGCGGCCCGGGGACAGCCGTCGCAGATACGCAGTATTTT
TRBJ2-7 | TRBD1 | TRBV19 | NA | CARDTGGEEQYF | TGTGCCAGAGATACAGGGGGAGAAGAGCAGTACTTC
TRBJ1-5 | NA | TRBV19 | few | CASRGPGNNQPQHF | TGTGCCAGCCGGGGCCCAGGGAACAATCAGCCCCAGCATTTT
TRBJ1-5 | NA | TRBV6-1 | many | CASSPDANRGNQPQHF | TGTGCCAGCAGTCCCGACGCAAACAGGGGCAATCAGCCCCAGCATTTT
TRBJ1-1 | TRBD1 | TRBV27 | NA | CASGTGQGIRSTEAFF | TGTGCCAGCGGAACGGGACAGGGGATAAGAAGCACTGAAGCTTTCTTT
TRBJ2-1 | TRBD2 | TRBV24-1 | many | CATSDLAAGADNEQFF | TGTGCCACCAGTGATTTGGCAGCGGGAGCAGACAATGAGCAGTTCTTC
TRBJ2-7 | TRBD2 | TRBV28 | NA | CASSTGGAGGQYPYEQYF | TGTGCCAGCAGCACAGGTGGAGCGGGAGGTCAGTACCCCTACGAGCAGTACTTC
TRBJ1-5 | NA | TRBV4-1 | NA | CASSQTIRDQPQHF | TGCGCCAGCAGCCAGACTATAAGGGATCAGCCCCAGCATTTT
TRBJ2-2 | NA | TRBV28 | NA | CASSLSSVGLFF | TGTGCCAGCAGTTTGTCTAGCGTCGGGCTGTTTTTT
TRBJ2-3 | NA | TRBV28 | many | CASSLSELLSTDTQYF | TGTGCCAGCAGTTTGTCGGAGTTACTCAGCACAGATACGCAGTATTTT
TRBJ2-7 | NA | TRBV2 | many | CASRRTTLGHEQYF | TGTGCCAGCAGAAGGACTACGTTGGGTCACGAGCAGTACTTC
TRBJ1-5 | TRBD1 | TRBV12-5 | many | CASGSGDRGRDQPQHF | TGTGCTAGTGGTTCCGGGGACAGGGGGCGCGATCAGCCCCAGCATTTT
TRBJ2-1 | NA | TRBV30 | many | CAWMGQGYYNEQFF | TGTGCCTGGATGGGGCAGGGATATTACAATGAGCAGTTCTTC
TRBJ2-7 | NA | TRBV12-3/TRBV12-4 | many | CASSLQEAHPYEQYF | TGTGCCAGCAGCCTACAAGAGGCGCATCCCTACGAGCAGTACTTC
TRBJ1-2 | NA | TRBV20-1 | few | CSASDDSGGYTF | TGCAGTGCTAGTGACGACTCTGGGGGCTACACCTTC
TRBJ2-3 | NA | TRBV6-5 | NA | CASSSPPGSMHTDTQYF | TGTGCCAGCAGTTCCCCCCCGGGCAGTATGCACACAGATACGCAGTATTTT
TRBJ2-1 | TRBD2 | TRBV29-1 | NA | CSVDTSGRTGEQFF | TGCAGCGTTGATACTAGCGGGAGAACGGGAGAGCAGTTCTTC
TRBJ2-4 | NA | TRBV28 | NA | CASSFLQHEAKNIQYF | TGTGCCAGCAGTTTCCTTCAACATGAAGCCAAAAACATTCAGTACTTC